This T cell receptor (beta chain) appears in the sequencing data of a study of shared clonotypes between healthy human individuals. This clone came up once. Deep-level assay runs were performed. Libraries were prepared by immunoSEQ multiplex PCR; TCRdb keeps only in-frame clonotypes and omits some of them. This table holds over a million clones, roughly 96% found once. The CDR3 extends over 15 amino acids. CDR1 MNHNS and CDR2 SASEGT come from the germline V gene. The V end lost 8 bases, the J end lost 2 bases, and 18 bases lay between the germline ends. The specimen sequenced was naive CD4+ T cells sorted from blood. As for subset: CD45RA+ positively selected. The clonotype comes from a young man in good health. The J gene is TRBJ2-5, the V gene TRBV6-1, with a weak D call TRBD2 (5 bases). The CDR3 nucleotides read TGTGCCAGCCAGGATGAGGGATTCACTCAAGAGACCCAGTACTTC. Protein sequence: CASQDEGFTQETQYF.